The 5 T cell receptor beta chains given below trace back to one sample, sequenced in a study of blood T cell repertoires in COVID-19. Repertoires were generated with immunoSEQ multiplex PCR, while TCRdb's copy carries only in-frame clones and drops some. The sample has some 62,000 clones, roughly 80% seen once. What was sequenced was PBMCs or T cells enriched from blood (not recorded which). The receptors here all came from a woman between 40 and 55 years old with acute COVID-19.

The chain recombines TRBV12-3 or TRBV12-4 with TRBJ1-3; D uncertain. This CDR3 is built from 13 residues. Trimming pared 7 bases from V and 0 bases from J, leaving 7 bases between. This chain's CDR3 is CASTVTSGNTIYF. The DNA for the CDR3 is TGTGCCAGCACGGTTACCTCTGGAAACACCATATATTTT.

A remark on this clone: The identical CDR3 is also encoded by other nucleotide sequences in the sample. This chain links TRBV5-1 with TRBJ1-1; tentative D call: TRBD1 (5 bases). The CDR3 has 14 residues. The germline gives CDR1 SGHRS, CDR2 YFSETQ. The germline V and J ends were trimmed by 0 bases and 1 base, with 7 bases remaining between them. CDR3 protein: CASSLAQGNTEAFF. The CDR3 nucleotides read TGCGCCAGCAGCTTGGCGCAGGGGAACACTGAAGCTTTCTTT.

The chain has TRBV28 and TRBJ1-2; D is uncertain. V lost 5 bases, J lost 4 bases, and 5 bases lay in between. The CDR3 is 11 amino acids. The germline V gene has CDR1 MDHEN and CDR2 SYDVKM. The CDR3 region is CASSLSYGYTF. The CDR3 bases are TGTGCCAGCAGTCTAAGCTATGGCTACACCTTC.

The chain joins TRBV21-1 to TRBJ1-6; the D call TRBD1 from the table was never checked on the DNA. TRBV21-1 is given as a pseudogene. The CDR3 has 20 residues. DNA of the CDR3: TGTGCCAGCCGCAAGGTTTTTCAGAACCGTTCGATAACCTATAATTCACCCCTCCACTTT. It specifies CASRKVFQNRSITYNSPLHF.

This clone was picked up a small number of times. This chain connects TRBV7-9 to TRBJ1-5, with D possibly being TRBD1 (5 bases). In germline, CDR1 is SEHNR, CDR2 FQNEAQ (reference sequence). The CDR3 has 15 amino acids. Trimming removed 5 bases from V and 4 bases from J, with 15 bases in between. The chain's CDR3 is CASSPPGGGNQPQHF. CDR3 DNA sequence: TGTGCCAGCAGCCCGCCGGGGGGAGGTAATCAGCCCCAGCATTTT.